This is a list of T cell receptor beta chains from one sample in a study of blood T cell repertoires in COVID-19. Libraries were prepared by immunoSEQ multiplex PCR; TCRdb keeps only in-frame clonotypes and omits some of them. The table includes 85,000 to 130,000 clones, roughly nine tenths detected once. The sample was peripheral blood. Receptors were obtained from a human donor in a cohort sampled during active COVID-19. Each CDR3 is given with its conserved first and last residue. The order of the fields is V gene, J gene, clone size, D gene, CDR3 DNA, CDR3 protein. D genes are given only for firm matches. Where a row states a size, it is once, few, many or the class of an expanded clone; other rows omit it.

TRBV5-1	TRBJ1-1	once	-	TGCGCCAGCAGCTTGGAGGCGGGAGCTGAAGCTTTCTTT	CASSLEAGAEAFF
TRBV18	TRBJ2-4	-	TRBD1	TGTGCCAGCTCACTTCCGGACAGGGGCCAGTACTTC	CASSLPDRGQYF
TRBV4-1	TRBJ2-7	-	-	TGCGCCAGCAGCCAAGGTGAAGCGAGGTTATACGAGCAGTACTTC	CASSQGEARLYEQYF
TRBV4-1	TRBJ2-3	-	-	TGCGCCAGCAGCCAAGATTTCGCGCAGTATTTT	CASSQDFAQYF
TRBV12-3/TRBV12-4	TRBJ1-2	-	-	TGTGCCAGCAGTTCAGGGGAGGGTGGCTACACCTTC	CASSSGEGGYTF
TRBV4-1	TRBJ2-5	-	TRBD2	TGCGCCAGCAGCCAAGGGTGGTTAGCGGGACCGGAGACCCAGTACTTC	CASSQGWLAGPETQYF
TRBV12-5	TRBJ1-1	-	-	TGTGCTAGTGGTTTAGGACAGAACACTGAAGCTTTCTTT	CASGLGQNTEAFF
TRBV19	TRBJ2-2	-	-	TGTGCCAGTAATAGTTTAGTGACTATAACCGGGGAGCTGTTTTTT	CASNSLVTITGELFF
TRBV9	TRBJ2-5	-	TRBD1	TGTGCCAGCAGCGTAGACAGGGGGCAAGAGACCCAGTACTTC	CASSVDRGQETQYF
TRBV7-3	TRBJ2-2	-	TRBD1	TGTGCCAGCAGCAGCCCGGGACAGGGGAAAGTCGGGGAGCTGTTTTTT	CASSSPGQGKVGELFF
TRBV11-2	TRBJ2-2	-	-	TGTGCCAGCAGCTTCGGCGGACTTATCGGGGAGCTGTTTTTT	CASSFGGLIGELFF
TRBV6-5	TRBJ2-5	-	TRBD2	TGTGCCAGCACCGCAAGCGGGAGCCTTCAAGAGACCCAGTACTTC	CASTASGSLQETQYF
TRBV21-1	TRBJ1-1	-	-	TGTGCCAGCAGCTGGCGGATCGACCACCTTGAAGCTTTCTTT	CASSWRIDHLEAFF
TRBV7-9	TRBJ2-2	-	-	TGTGCCAGCAGCGAAACTAATATCGGGGAGCTGTTTTTT	CASSETNIGELFF
TRBV5-1	TRBJ1-3	-	-	TGCGCCAGCAGCTTGGTGGCAGGCGAAAACTCTGGAAACACCATATATTTT	CASSLVAGENSGNTIYF
TRBV11-3	TRBJ1-1	-	-	TGTGCCAGCAGCTCCCACCCGAGCACTGAAGCTTTCTTT	CASSSHPSTEAFF
TRBV6-1	TRBJ1-6	once	TRBD1	TGTGCCAGCAGTGAAGCCGGGGGACAGGGGTTTGGTTCACCCCTCCACTTT	CASSEAGGQGFGSPLHF
TRBV19	TRBJ2-2	-	-	TGTGCCTCCAGGGGCCAGGTCCTTGGCACCGGGGAGCTGTTTTTT	CASRGQVLGTGELFF
TRBV5-6	TRBJ2-3	-	-	TGTGCCAGCAGCAGATTGCAGGTTCGCACAGATACGCAGTATTTT	CASSRLQVRTDTQYF
TRBV9	TRBJ2-7	-	-	TGTGCCAGCAGCGTAGGAGTGAGCTCCTACGAGCAGTACTTC	CASSVGVSSYEQYF
TRBV2	TRBJ2-1	-	TRBD1	TGTGCCAGCTGGGGACAGGGAGCTAACAATGAGCAGTTCTTC	CASWGQGANNEQFF
TRBV7-8	TRBJ2-5	-	TRBD2	TGTGCCAGCAGCTTTGGGGCGGGAGGGCACCAAGAGACCCAGTACTTC	CASSFGAGGHQETQYF
TRBV9	TRBJ2-3	-	-	TGTGCCAGCAGCGTAGGGCCTAGCAAAGATACGCAGTATTTT	CASSVGPSKDTQYF
TRBV3-1/TRBV3-2	TRBJ1-2	-	-	TGTGCCAGCAGCCACTTACAGGGAAATATTGGCTACACCTTC	CASSHLQGNIGYTF
TRBV12-3/TRBV12-4	TRBJ1-1	-	TRBD1	TGTGCCAGCAGTTTGGGACAGGCGACAGCTTTCTTT	CASSLGQATAFF
TRBV20-1	TRBJ2-3	-	TRBD2	TGCAGTGCTAGTGATTCCCAGCGGGACACAGATACGCAGTATTTT	CSASDSQRDTDTQYF
TRBV30	TRBJ1-5	-	-	TGTGCCTGGACCCCAGGGGGCAATCAGCCCCAGCATTTT	CAWTPGGNQPQHF
TRBV6-2/TRBV6-3	TRBJ2-2	-	TRBD2	TGTGCCAGCAGTTATTGGCTAGCGGTGAACACCGGGGAGCTGTTTTTT	CASSYWLAVNTGELFF